These 18 T cell receptor beta chains share one sample of origin, sequenced in a study of T-cell memory formation after mild COVID-19. Via MiXCR, TCRdb re-called the 5' RACE reads, giving one row per CDR3 protein. The profile shows about 430,000 distinct CDR3 sequences, 24% of them singletons. The sequencing sample was made of PBMCs or a T cell subset sorted from them (not recorded which). The receptors come from an adult woman who had mild COVID-19 (a few samples of this study predate the infection). Cell type and time point are not known.

This clonotype was seen just once. This rearrangement joins TRBV13 to TRBJ2-7; tentatively, D is TRBD2 (5 bases). With 5 bases removed from V and 1 base from J, the gap between germline ends came to 12 bases. CDR1 and CDR2 (germline): PRHDT, FYEKMQ (reference sequence). The CDR3 loop spans 14 amino acids. This CDR3 reads CASSHSEGSYEQYF. DNA of the CDR3: TGTGCCAGCAGCCACTCAGAGGGATCCTACGAGCAGTACTTC.

The chain employs TRBV6-5 and TRBJ1-6; D is uncertain. Trimming pared 3 bases from V and 6 bases from J, leaving 21 bases between. Germline V CDR1 and CDR2: MNHEY, SVGAGI. The CDR3 has 18 amino acids. The CDR3 DNA follows: TGTGCCAGCAGTTATGCGGGTGGCAGCCGACTTTTTAATTCACCCCTCCACTTT. It translates to CASSYAGGSRLFNSPLHF.

This chain uses TRBV7-9 with TRBJ1-4; D remains ambiguous. Germline assignment: CDR1 SEHNR and CDR2 FQNEAQ (reference sequence). V shed 6 bases and J shed 0 bases, with 8 bases lying between them. This CDR3 has 14 amino acids. CDR3 in amino acids: CASRYTSTNEKLFF. The CDR3 coding sequence is TGTGCCAGCAGATATACCTCAACTAATGAAAAACTGTTTTTT.

V gene TRBV20-1 combines with J gene TRBJ2-3; possible D gene TRBD1, 7 bases. Trimming stripped 5 bases from V and 0 bases from J, with 18 bases between. The CDR3 contains 16 residues. Looked up from germline, CDR1 is DFQATT and CDR2 is SNEGSKA (reference sequence). The CDR3 nucleotides read TGCAGTGCTCCTCCAGGGGGGACAGTTAGCACAGATACGCAGTATTTT. Its translation is CSAPPGGTVSTDTQYF.

This clonotype was counted ten times or more. The chain employs TRBV6-2 or TRBV6-3 and TRBJ2-2; 10 bases line up with TRBD2. This CDR3 is 16 amino acids long. Germline assignment: CDR1 MNHEY and CDR2 SVGEGT. Unmatched junction bases numbered 3, after V lost 2 bases and J lost 3 bases. The chain's CDR3 is CASSYGLAGDTGELFF. Here the CDR3 DNA reads TGTGCCAGCAGTTACGGCCTAGCGGGAGACACCGGGGAGCTGTTTTTT.

This clonotype has only a few counts. The chain combines TRBV7-2 with TRBJ1-1; D not certain. The V end was cut by 1 base, the J end by 11 bases, with 11 bases between. The CDR3 is 12 amino acids. Looked up from germline, CDR1 is SGHTA and CDR2 is FQGNSA. The CDR3 spells CASSLVGETAFF. The CDR3 region has the DNA TGTGCCAGCAGCTTAGTCGGGGAGACGGCTTTCTTT.

CDR3 residues: CASSSNKLGGAGGYTF. CDR3 sequence (DNA): TGTGCCAGCAGCTCCAATAAACTCGGGGGGGCGGGAGGCTACACCTTC. This sequence joins TRBV12-3 or TRBV12-4 and TRBJ1-2; TRBD1 might be the D (6 bases). The CDR3 contains 16 residues. Between the trimmed V and J ends, which lost 6 bases and 8 bases, there was a span of 25 bases.

This clonotype appeared a few times. The chain couples TRBV10-3 to TRBJ2-2; no definite D call. Trimming took off 6 bases at V and 2 bases at J, with 13 bases between the two ends. Per germline, CDR1 ENHRY and CDR2 SYGVKD. This CDR3 contains 15 residues. The CDR3, as DNA: TGTGCCATCAGCGACACACGCCGAAACACCGGGGAGCTGTTTTTT. Translating it yields CAISDTRRNTGELFF.

This clonotype was counted between two and nine times. This chain uses TRBV20-1 with TRBJ2-7; 8 bases map to TRBD2. CDR1 is DFQATT, CDR2 SNEGSKA, per germline (reference sequence). Trimming at V came to 3 bases and at J to 2 bases, leaving 12 bases not matched to a gene. This CDR3 spans 16 amino acids. CDR3 nucleotides: TGCAGTGCTAGCTCTATCTTAGCGGGATTGGCCTACGAGCAGTACTTC. It is translated as CSASSILAGLAYEQYF.

The chain couples TRBV27 to TRBJ1-4; D may be TRBD1 (5 bases). The CDR3 loop spans 18 amino acids. V gave up 2 bases and J gave up 4 bases, with 20 bases separating them. From germline, CDR1 is MNHEY and CDR2 SMNVEV (reference sequence). The CDR3 sequence is CASSLRWTSGRINEKLFF. The CDR3 DNA sequence: TGTGCCAGCAGTTTAAGGTGGACCTCGGGACGGATTAATGAAAAACTGTTTTTT. Complete variable domain (other parts from reference TRBV27 and TRBJ1-4): EAQVTQNPRYLITVTGKKLTVTCSQNMNHEYMSWYRQDPGLGLRQIYYSMNVEVTDKGDVPEGYKVSRKEKRNFPLILESPSPNQTSLYFCASSLRWTSGRINEKLFFGSGTQLSVL.

The chain is built from TRBV20-1 and TRBJ1-1; TRBD1 might be the D (6 bases). V was cut by 2 bases and J by 6 bases, with 7 bases left in between. Germline CDR1 is DFQATT and CDR2 is SNEGSKA (reference sequence). This CDR3 has 11 residues. CDR3: CSARTGSEAFF. CDR3 nucleotides: TGCAGTGCTAGAACAGGGTCTGAAGCTTTCTTT.

About this clonotype: The germline gene is not matched at one end of the junction; a read error may be the cause. The chain combines TRBV7-7 with TRBJ2-5, with D unclear. This CDR3 spans 13 amino acids. The germline gives CDR1 SSHAT, CDR2 FNYEAQ (reference sequence). CDR3 region: CASSLWPQETQYF. Written as DNA, the CDR3 is TGTGCTAGCAGCTTATGGCCCCAAGAGACCCAGTACTTC. The whole variable domain, remainder taken from reference TRBV7-7 and TRBJ2-5, is GAGVSQSPRYKVTKRGQDVTLRCDPISSHATLYWYQQALGQGPEFLTYFNYEAQPDKSGLPSDRFSAERPEGSISTLTIQRTEQRDSAMYRCASSLWPQETQYFGPGTRLLVL.

This clonotype turned up a few times. The rearrangement links TRBV11-2 to TRBJ2-7; no firm D call. V was shortened by 5 bases and J by 0 bases, with 14 bases between the two germline ends. Germline V gives CDR1 SGHAT, CDR2 FQNNGV. The length of the CDR3 is 15 residues. CDR3: CASSAPGSSSYEQYF. CDR3 sequence (DNA): TGTGCCAGCAGCGCCCCCGGGTCGAGCTCCTACGAGCAGTACTTC.

The chain carries TRBV24-1 and TRBJ2-5, with D hard to call. Germline V gene lookup returns CDR1 KGHDR and CDR2 SFDVKD. The CDR3 extends over 12 amino acids. Trimming took 4 bases from V and 7 from J, leaving 9 bases between them. The CDR3 nucleotides read TGTGCCACCAGTGACCCAAATAGGACCCAGTACTTC. This encodes CATSDPNRTQYF.

The sample holds a few counts of this clonotype. The chain employs TRBV4-1 and TRBJ2-1, with 9 bases identical to TRBD2. CDR1 and CDR2 from the germline V gene are MGHRA and YSYEKL. The junction had 9 bases not matched to a gene; V was cut back by 1 base and J by 2 bases. CDR3 length: 18 amino acids. The CDR3 coding sequence is TGCGCCAGCAGCCAAGTTGGTCTCAGCGGGGGGACCTACAATGAGCAGTTCTTC. It is translated as CASSQVGLSGGTYNEQFF.

The sample holds many counts of this clonotype. The V and J genes are TRBV29-1 and TRBJ2-3; 8 bases line up with TRBD2. Unmatched junction bases numbered 15, after V lost 7 bases and J lost 6 bases. CDR1 is SQVTM, CDR2 ANQGSEA, per germline. This CDR3 contains 15 residues. The CDR3 nucleotides are TGCAGCGCTTTCGCCGGGGTGGGACTAGTGGATACGCAGTATTTT. Residues: CSAFAGVGLVDTQYF.

CDR3 in amino acids: CSARDLLGGDEKLFF. The DNA for the CDR3 is TGCAGTGCTAGAGATCTTTTAGGGGGAGATGAAAAACTGTTTTTT. The chain couples TRBV20-1 to TRBJ1-4; D perhaps matches TRBD1 (6 bases). V dropped 0 bases and J dropped 6 bases, with 14 bases sitting between them. Germline V gives CDR1 DFQATT, CDR2 SNEGSKA (reference sequence). This CDR3 has 15 amino acids.

A few counts support this clonotype. The chain couples TRBV2 to TRBJ1-6; D perhaps matches TRBD1 (5 bases). Trimming pared 6 bases from V and 9 bases from J, leaving 21 bases between. CDR3 size: 16 residues. Germline CDR1 and CDR2: SNHLY and FYNNEI. The CDR3 sequence: CASRLYRRSGASPLHF. CDR3 DNA sequence: TGTGCCAGCAGACTTTACAGGAGATCGGGTGCTTCACCCCTCCACTTT.